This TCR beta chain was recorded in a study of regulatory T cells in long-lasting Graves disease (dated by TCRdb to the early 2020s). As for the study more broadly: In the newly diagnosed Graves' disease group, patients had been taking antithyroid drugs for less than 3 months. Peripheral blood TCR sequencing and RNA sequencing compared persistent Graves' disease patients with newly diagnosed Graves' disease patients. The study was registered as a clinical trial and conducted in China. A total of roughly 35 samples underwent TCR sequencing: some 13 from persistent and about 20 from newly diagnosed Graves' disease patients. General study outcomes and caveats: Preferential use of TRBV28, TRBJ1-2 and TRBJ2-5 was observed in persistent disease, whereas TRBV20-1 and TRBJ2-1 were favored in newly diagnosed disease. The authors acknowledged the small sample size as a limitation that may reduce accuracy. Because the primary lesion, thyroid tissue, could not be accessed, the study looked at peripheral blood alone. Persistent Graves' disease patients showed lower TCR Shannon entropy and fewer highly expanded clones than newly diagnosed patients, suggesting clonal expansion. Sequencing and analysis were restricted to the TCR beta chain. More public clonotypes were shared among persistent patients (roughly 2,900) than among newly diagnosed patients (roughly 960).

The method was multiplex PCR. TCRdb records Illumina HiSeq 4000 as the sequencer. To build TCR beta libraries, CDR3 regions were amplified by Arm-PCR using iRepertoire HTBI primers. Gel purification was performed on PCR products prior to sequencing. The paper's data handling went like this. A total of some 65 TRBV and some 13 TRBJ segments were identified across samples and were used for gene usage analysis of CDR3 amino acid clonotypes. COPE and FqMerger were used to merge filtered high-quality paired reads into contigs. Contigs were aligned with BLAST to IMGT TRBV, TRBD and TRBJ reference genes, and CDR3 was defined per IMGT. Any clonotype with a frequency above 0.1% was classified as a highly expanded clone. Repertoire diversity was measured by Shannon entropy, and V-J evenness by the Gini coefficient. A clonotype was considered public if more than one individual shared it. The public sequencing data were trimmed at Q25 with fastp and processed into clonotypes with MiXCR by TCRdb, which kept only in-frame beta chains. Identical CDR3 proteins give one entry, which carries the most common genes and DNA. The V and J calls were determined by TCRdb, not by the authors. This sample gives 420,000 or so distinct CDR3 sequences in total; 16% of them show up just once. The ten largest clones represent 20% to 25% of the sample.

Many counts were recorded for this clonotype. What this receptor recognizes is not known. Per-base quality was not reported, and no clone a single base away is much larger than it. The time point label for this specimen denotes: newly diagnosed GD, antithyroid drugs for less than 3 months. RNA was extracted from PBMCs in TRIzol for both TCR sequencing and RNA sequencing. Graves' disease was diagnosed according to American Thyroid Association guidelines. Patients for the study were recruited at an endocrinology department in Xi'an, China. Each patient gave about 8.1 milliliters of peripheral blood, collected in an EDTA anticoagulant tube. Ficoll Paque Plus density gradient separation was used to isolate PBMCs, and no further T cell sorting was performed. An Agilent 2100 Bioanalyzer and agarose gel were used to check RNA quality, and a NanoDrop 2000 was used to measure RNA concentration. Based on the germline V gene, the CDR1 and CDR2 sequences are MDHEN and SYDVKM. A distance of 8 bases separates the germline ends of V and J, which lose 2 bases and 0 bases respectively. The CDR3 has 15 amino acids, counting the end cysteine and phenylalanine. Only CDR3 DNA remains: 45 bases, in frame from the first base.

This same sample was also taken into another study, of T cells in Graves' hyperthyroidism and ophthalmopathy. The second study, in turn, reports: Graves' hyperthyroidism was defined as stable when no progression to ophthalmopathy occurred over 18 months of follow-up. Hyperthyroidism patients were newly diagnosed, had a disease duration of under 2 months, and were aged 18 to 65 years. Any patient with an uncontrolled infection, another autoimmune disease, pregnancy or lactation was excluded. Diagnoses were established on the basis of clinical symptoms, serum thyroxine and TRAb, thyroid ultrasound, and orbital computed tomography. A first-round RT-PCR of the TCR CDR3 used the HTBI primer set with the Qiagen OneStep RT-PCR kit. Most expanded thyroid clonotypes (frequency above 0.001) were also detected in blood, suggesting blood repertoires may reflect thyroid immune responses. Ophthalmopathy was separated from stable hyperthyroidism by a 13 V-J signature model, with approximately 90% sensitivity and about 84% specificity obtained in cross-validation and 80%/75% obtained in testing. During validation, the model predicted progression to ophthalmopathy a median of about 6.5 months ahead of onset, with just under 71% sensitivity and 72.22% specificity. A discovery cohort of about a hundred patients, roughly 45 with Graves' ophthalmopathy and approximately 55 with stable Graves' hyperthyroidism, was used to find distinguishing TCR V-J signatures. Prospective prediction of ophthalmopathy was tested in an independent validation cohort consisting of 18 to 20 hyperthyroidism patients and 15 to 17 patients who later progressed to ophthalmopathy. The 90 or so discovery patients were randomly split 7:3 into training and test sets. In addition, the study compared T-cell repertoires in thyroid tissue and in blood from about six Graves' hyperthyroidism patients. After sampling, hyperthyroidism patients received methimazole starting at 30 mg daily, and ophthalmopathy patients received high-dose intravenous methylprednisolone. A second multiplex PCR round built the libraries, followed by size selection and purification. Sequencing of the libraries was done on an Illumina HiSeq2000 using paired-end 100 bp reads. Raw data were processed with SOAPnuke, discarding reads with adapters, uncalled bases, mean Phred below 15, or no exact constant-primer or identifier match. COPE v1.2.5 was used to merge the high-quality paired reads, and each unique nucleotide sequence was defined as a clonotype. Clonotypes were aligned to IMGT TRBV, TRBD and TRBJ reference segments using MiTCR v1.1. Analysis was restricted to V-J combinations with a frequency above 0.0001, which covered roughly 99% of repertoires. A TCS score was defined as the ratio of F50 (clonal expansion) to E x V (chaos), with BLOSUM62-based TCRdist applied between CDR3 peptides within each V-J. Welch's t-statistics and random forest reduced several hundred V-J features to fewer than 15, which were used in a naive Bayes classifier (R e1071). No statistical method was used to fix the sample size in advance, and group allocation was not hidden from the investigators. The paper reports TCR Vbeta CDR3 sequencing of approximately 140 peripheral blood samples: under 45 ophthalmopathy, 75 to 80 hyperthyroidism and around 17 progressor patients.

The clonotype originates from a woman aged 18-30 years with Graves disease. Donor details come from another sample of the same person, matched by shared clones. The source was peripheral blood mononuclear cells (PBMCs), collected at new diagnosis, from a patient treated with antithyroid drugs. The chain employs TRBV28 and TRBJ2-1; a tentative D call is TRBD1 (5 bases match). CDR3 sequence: CASSLDSRSYNEQFF. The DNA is TGTGCCAGCAGTTTAGACAGCCGCTCCTACAATGAGCAGTTCTTC.